This T cell receptor beta chain emerged from a study of somatic mutations in cytotoxic T cells in rheumatoid arthritis. General study findings and limits: CD8+ T cells showed clonality that did not differ significantly between patients with rheumatoid arthritis and age-matched healthy controls. Patients with rheumatoid arthritis, but not healthy controls, had CD8+ clonality that increased with age.

About this clone: Its antigen remains unknown. Its ends do not fully match the called genes, so a read error is possible.

Per the authors' pipeline: The authors rarely found patient CD8+ clones larger than 1% matching published virus-specific TCRB sequences. Here immunoSEQ multiplex PCR was the method, and the copy in TCRdb shows in-frame clones only, minus some. D and trimming come from the DNA, and the V and J calls and clone size come from that table. Here the sample spans more than 5,500 clones, around three quarters being singletons. The sequence came from an adult with rheumatoid arthritis. The sample taken for sequencing was CD8+ T cells sorted from blood.

The DNA of the CDR3 is TGTGCCTTCCTACCATGGACAGGGGAAACGGGGAACGCCGGGGAGCTGTTTTTT. Amino acids: CAFLPWTGETGNAGELFF. V and J are TRBV30 and TRBJ2-2; 9 bases agree with TRBD1. Germline V gene data show CDR1 as GTSNPN and CDR2 as SVGIG (reference sequence). The CDR3 is 18 amino acids. Based on the CDR3 plus reference TRBV30 and TRBJ2-2, the full variable domain is SQTIHQWPATLVQPVGSPLSLECTVEGTSNPNLYWYRQAAGRGLQLLFYSVGIGQISSEVPQNLSASRPQDRQFILSSKKLLLSDSGFYLCAFLPWTGETGNAGELFFGEGSRLTVL.